Shown below are 5 T cell receptor beta chains from a single sample sequenced in a study of STAT5B mutations in CD4+ large granular lymphocyte leukemia. Profiling relied on immunoSEQ multiplex PCR, and the TCRdb table lists in-frame clones only, not all of them. The sample carries under 35,000 clones, roughly 77% recorded once. The specimen was CD4+ T cells from blood buffy coats. The origin of the receptors is a human donor in good health.

This chain connects TRBV5-1 to TRBJ1-2; D gene ambiguous. The length of the CDR3 is 14 residues. V was trimmed by 6 bases and J by 3 bases, leaving 15 bases between them. CDR1 is SGHRS and CDR2 is YFSETQ in the germline V gene. The DNA for the CDR3 is TGCGCCAGCACCTGGGAGTCGGGCGACTATGGCTACACCTTC. Amino acids: CASTWESGDYGYTF. The variable domain in full, completed from reference TRBV5-1 and TRBJ1-2, reads KAGVTQTPRYLIKTRGQQVTLSCSPISGHRSVSWYQQTPGQGLQFLFEYFSETQRNKGNFPGRFSGRQFSNSRSEMNVSTLELGDSALYLCASTWESGDYGYTFGSGTRLTVV.

The V gene is TRBV2, the J gene TRBJ1-3; D call uncertain. The CDR3 length is 13 residues. CDR1 SNHLY and CDR2 FYNNEI come from the germline V gene. V lost 2 bases, J lost 2 bases, and 4 bases lay in between. CDR3 nucleotides: TGTGCCAGCAGTGAAACAACTGGAAACACCATATATTTT. It translates to CASSETTGNTIYF.

The chain employs TRBV2 and TRBJ2-3; a weak D match, TRBD1 (6 bases). V was cut by 5 bases and J by 2 bases, with 11 bases left in between. This CDR3 region has 14 residues. The germline CDR1 and CDR2 sequences are SNHLY and FYNNEI. CDR3 sequence (DNA): TGTGCCAGCAGTTACAGGGCCTCCACAGATACGCAGTATTTT. Translated, it gives CASSYRASTDTQYF.

The chain links TRBV30 to TRBJ1-3; possibly TRBD1 for D (6 bases). The CDR3 sequence is 15 residues long. V lost 0 bases and J lost 3, with 12 bases in between. The germline gives CDR1 GTSNPN, CDR2 SVGIG (reference sequence). In DNA form, the CDR3 reads TGTGCCTGGAGTGTTCGGGGGGGGCTTGGAAACACCATATATTTT. Encoded protein: CAWSVRGGLGNTIYF.

This chain links TRBV28 with TRBJ2-7, with TRBD1 identical over 7 bases. CDR3 length: 14 residues. Germline V gives CDR1 MDHEN, CDR2 SYDVKM. The trim removed 2 bases at V and 1 base at J, leaving 2 bases unmatched. The CDR3 region is CASSLGDRSYEQYF. CDR3 DNA: TGTGCCAGCAGTTTAGGGGACAGATCCTACGAGCAGTACTTC.